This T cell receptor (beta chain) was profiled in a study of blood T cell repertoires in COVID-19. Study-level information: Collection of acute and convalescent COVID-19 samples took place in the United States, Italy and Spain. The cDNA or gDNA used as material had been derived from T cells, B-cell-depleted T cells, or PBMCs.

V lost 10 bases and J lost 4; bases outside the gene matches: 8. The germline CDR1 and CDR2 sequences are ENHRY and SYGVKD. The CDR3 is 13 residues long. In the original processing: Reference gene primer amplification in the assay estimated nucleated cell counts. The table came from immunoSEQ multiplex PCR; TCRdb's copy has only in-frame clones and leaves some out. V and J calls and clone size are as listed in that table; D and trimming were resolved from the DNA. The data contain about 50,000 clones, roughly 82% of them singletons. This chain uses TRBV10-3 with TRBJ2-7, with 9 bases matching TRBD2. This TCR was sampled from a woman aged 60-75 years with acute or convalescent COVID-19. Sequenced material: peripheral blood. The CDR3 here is CATNSGSAYEQYF. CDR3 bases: TGTGCCACCAATAGCGGGAGTGCTTACGAGCAGTACTTC.